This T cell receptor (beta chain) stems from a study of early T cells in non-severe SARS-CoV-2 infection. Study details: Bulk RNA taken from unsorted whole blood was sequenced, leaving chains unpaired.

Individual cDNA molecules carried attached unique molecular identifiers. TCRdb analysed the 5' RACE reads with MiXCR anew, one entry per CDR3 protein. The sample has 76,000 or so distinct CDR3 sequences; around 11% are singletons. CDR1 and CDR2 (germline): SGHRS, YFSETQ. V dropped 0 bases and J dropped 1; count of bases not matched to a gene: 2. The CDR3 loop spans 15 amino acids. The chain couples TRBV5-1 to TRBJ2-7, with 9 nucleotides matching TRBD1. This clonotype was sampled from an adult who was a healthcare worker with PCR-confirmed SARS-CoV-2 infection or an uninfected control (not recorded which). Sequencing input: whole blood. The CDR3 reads CASSLEGQGSYEQYF. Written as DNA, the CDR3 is TGCGCCAGCAGCTTGGAGGGACAGGGTTCCTACGAGCAGTACTTC.